The clone carrying this T cell receptor (beta chain) has a handful of counts. Antigen: not known. These data originate in a study of response to subunit inactivated influenza vaccine. Study conclusions and caveats: That few new T cells are recruited by each seasonal influenza vaccination was the authors' suggestion.

The V gene's germline CDR1 is LGHDT and CDR2 YNNKEL (reference sequence). V lost 0 bases and J lost 16, with 9 bases in between. The CDR3 extends over 11 amino acids. MiXCR, run by TCRdb on the RT-PCR reads, gives a single entry per CDR3 protein. Of about 300,000 distinct CDR3 sequences listed, approximately 23% are singletons. This sequence joins TRBV3-1 and TRBJ1-4; TRBD1 is a possible D gene (5 bases). This specimen was PBMCs from blood, taken about 20 months after vaccination. This receptor was identified in a man aged 45-69 years who received an inactivated influenza vaccine. This CDR3 is CASSQDRVQFF. The DNA for the CDR3 is TGTGCCAGCAGCCAAGACAGGGTCCAGTTTTTT.